These T cell receptor beta chains were read from a single sample in a study of tumor and adjacent non-tumor tissue in lung cancer. TCRdb called the multiplex PCR reads again in MiXCR, with one record for every CDR3 protein. The table includes 200,000 to 250,000 distinct CDR3 sequences, 71% detected once. The sequenced material came from lung tumor tissue. Receptors were obtained from a man aged 60 to 69 with non-small cell lung cancer. The CDR3 runs from the conserved cysteine through the conserved F or W. The D gene is left open where the match is weak.

d_call: -; j_call: TRBJ2-6; v_call: TRBV11-2; cdr3_aa: CASSLGALSSGANVLTF
d_call: -; j_call: TRBJ2-1; v_call: TRBV20-1; cdr3_aa: CSASLRGLQSSYNEHFF
d_call: -; j_call: TRBJ2-7; v_call: TRBV7-9; cdr3_aa: CASGPGSYEQYF
d_call: -; j_call: TRBJ1-4; v_call: TRBV6-5; cdr3_aa: CASGYSSMGEKLIF
d_call: -; j_call: TRBJ2-5; v_call: TRBV20-1; cdr3_aa: CSAVRGDGSETQYF
d_call: -; j_call: TRBJ1-3; v_call: TRBV12-3/TRBV12-4; cdr3_aa: CVNTDRSGNTIYF
d_call: -; j_call: TRBJ1-2; v_call: TRBV6-5; cdr3_aa: CASSYRSSNYAYTF
d_call: -; j_call: TRBJ2-7; v_call: TRBV11-3; cdr3_aa: CSSISSAGIDYEQYF
d_call: -; j_call: TRBJ2-5; v_call: TRBV4-3; cdr3_aa: CTSSQSNRGTQYF
d_call: -; j_call: TRBJ1-1; v_call: TRBV20-1; cdr3_aa: CSTRWRGLRNTEAFF
d_call: TRBD2; j_call: TRBJ2-5; v_call: TRBV11-1; cdr3_aa: CASNLAGNQETQYF
d_call: -; j_call: TRBJ2-1; v_call: TRBV20-1; cdr3_aa: CNARDIGGINEQFF
d_call: TRBD2; j_call: TRBJ2-7; v_call: TRBV4-1; cdr3_aa: CASSQATSGSYEQYF
d_call: -; j_call: TRBJ2-7; v_call: TRBV4-3; cdr3_aa: CASSQEGGSSYEHYF
d_call: TRBD2; j_call: TRBJ2-5; v_call: TRBV6-2/TRBV6-3; cdr3_aa: CASSYPLAGIQETQYF
d_call: -; j_call: TRBJ1-6; v_call: TRBV5-1; cdr3_aa: CASSLSGPYDSPLHF
d_call: -; j_call: TRBJ1-5; v_call: TRBV12-3/TRBV12-4; cdr3_aa: CGSSFSWGQPQHF
d_call: -; j_call: TRBJ2-3; v_call: TRBV6-2/TRBV6-3; cdr3_aa: CASTYRVTVTQYF
d_call: -; j_call: TRBJ2-2; v_call: TRBV4-1; cdr3_aa: CASSPVVTFTTGELFF
d_call: TRBD2; j_call: TRBJ2-2; v_call: TRBV6-6; cdr3_aa: CASRRRTPSGRERGELFF
d_call: -; j_call: TRBJ2-1; v_call: TRBV24-1; cdr3_aa: CATSAPMGYEQFF
d_call: -; j_call: TRBJ1-5; v_call: TRBV20-1; cdr3_aa: CSTRDKKRRDRNQPKHF
d_call: -; j_call: TRBJ2-2; v_call: TRBV5-1; cdr3_aa: CASSSGHFTGELFF
d_call: -; j_call: TRBJ2-5; v_call: TRBV6-1; cdr3_aa: CASRKQGEESQYF
d_call: TRBD1; j_call: TRBJ1-1; v_call: TRBV11-3; cdr3_aa: CASRSGTGRNEAFF
d_call: -; j_call: TRBJ2-5; v_call: TRBV5-1; cdr3_aa: CASGRSEETQYF
d_call: -; j_call: TRBJ2-7; v_call: TRBV11-2; cdr3_aa: CASPGDTDYEQYF
d_call: -; j_call: TRBJ1-1; v_call: TRBV4-2; cdr3_aa: CASSHSTGTRIVEAFF
d_call: -; j_call: TRBJ1-6; v_call: TRBV20-1; cdr3_aa: CNARDYYENPLHF
d_call: -; j_call: TRBJ2-3; v_call: TRBV29-1; cdr3_aa: CSVGAGWPSDTQYF
d_call: TRBD2; j_call: TRBJ2-3; v_call: TRBV5-1; cdr3_aa: CASSVGGRGTDTQYF
d_call: TRBD2; j_call: TRBJ2-3; v_call: TRBV20-1; cdr3_aa: CSASPSLAGELDTQYF
d_call: -; j_call: -; v_call: TRBV11-2; cdr3_aa: CISSFLAGGVQQHF
d_call: TRBD2; j_call: TRBJ2-7; v_call: TRBV29-1; cdr3_aa: CSALLAGPYQQYF
d_call: TRBD2; j_call: TRBJ2-5; v_call: TRBV12-3/TRBV12-4; cdr3_aa: CASSSGLEREGLENQYF
d_call: TRBD2; j_call: TRBJ2-3; v_call: TRBV20-1; cdr3_aa: CTALSGGTSTTQYF
d_call: TRBD2; j_call: TRBJ2-3; v_call: TRBV11-3; cdr3_aa: CASSFQLALSGRNITDTQYF
d_call: -; j_call: TRBJ2-5; v_call: TRBV5-1; cdr3_aa: CASSLGGMGETQYF
d_call: TRBD2; j_call: TRBJ2-4; v_call: TRBV11-2; cdr3_aa: CASSELAGSLTKNIQYF
d_call: -; j_call: TRBJ2-3; v_call: TRBV7-3; cdr3_aa: CASSLGLATDTQYF
d_call: -; j_call: TRBJ2-1; v_call: TRBV11-2; cdr3_aa: CTSRDYRILFSYNEQFF
d_call: -; j_call: TRBJ1-1; v_call: TRBV20-1; cdr3_aa: CCAYGVRESEAFF
d_call: -; j_call: -; v_call: TRBV20-1; cdr3_aa: CSAILLTSRSSDTQHF
d_call: -; j_call: TRBJ2-1; v_call: TRBV11-2; cdr3_aa: CASSLERYNELFF
d_call: -; j_call: TRBJ2-7; v_call: TRBV11-3; cdr3_aa: CASNERDTYAQYF
d_call: TRBD1; j_call: TRBJ1-2; v_call: TRBV29-1; cdr3_aa: CSAVKIGQAGYGYTF
d_call: TRBD2; j_call: TRBJ2-7; v_call: TRBV11-2; cdr3_aa: CASSHQTSGREQYF
d_call: TRBD1; j_call: TRBJ2-2; v_call: TRBV2; cdr3_aa: CASRTQGAEELFF
d_call: -; j_call: TRBJ1-1; v_call: TRBV7-3; cdr3_aa: CTSSSRVDTEAFF
d_call: -; j_call: TRBJ2-6; v_call: TRBV4-2; cdr3_aa: CASGQVTPGQGSSGANVLTF
d_call: TRBD2; j_call: TRBJ2-1; v_call: TRBV5-1; cdr3_aa: CASSRTTSGSAYNEQSF
d_call: TRBD1; j_call: TRBJ2-3; v_call: TRBV20-1; cdr3_aa: CSAVLSAGGGTDTQYF
d_call: -; j_call: TRBJ1-1; v_call: TRBV11-2; cdr3_aa: CASSLVWRGTEAFF
d_call: -; j_call: TRBJ2-5; v_call: TRBV12-3/TRBV12-4; cdr3_aa: CASGVSQLLGTQYF
d_call: -; j_call: TRBJ2-3; v_call: TRBV11-3; cdr3_aa: CASSLVAGGRTDTQYF